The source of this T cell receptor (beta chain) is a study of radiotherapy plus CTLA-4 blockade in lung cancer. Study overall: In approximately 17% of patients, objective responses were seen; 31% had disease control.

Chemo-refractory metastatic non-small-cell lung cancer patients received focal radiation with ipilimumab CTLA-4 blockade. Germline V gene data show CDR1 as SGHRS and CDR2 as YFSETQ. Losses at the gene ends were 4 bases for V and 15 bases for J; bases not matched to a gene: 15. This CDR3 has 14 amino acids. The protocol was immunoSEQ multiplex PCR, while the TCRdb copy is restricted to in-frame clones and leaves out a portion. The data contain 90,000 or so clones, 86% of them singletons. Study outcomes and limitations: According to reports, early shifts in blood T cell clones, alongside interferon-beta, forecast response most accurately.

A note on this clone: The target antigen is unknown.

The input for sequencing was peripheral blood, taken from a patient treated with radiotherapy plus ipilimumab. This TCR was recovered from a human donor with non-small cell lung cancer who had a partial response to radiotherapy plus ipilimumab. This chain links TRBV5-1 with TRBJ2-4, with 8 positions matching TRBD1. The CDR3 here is CASSVGQGGRDTYF. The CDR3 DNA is TGCGCCAGCAGCGTAGGACAGGGTGGAAGGGATACGTACTTC. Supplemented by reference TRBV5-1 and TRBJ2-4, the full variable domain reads KAGVTQTPRYLIKTRGQQVTLSCSPISGHRSVSWYQQTPGQGLQFLFEYFSETQRNKGNFPGRFSGRQFSNSRSEMNVSTLELGDSALYLCASSVGQGGRDTYFGAGTRLSVL.